What follows is one T cell receptor (beta chain) and its context. Sequencing was performed with immunoSEQ multiplex PCR; in TCRdb, only in-frame clones are kept and a portion is missing. The top ten hold under 2.5% of the sample, which has about 440,000 clones, 70% to 90% seen once. The CDR3 runs to 15 residues. Germline values: CDR1 SGHVS, CDR2 FQNEAQ. V dropped 5 bases and J dropped 5; count of bases not matched to a gene: 11. This sample was included in a study of blood T cell repertoires in COVID-19. The chain uses TRBV7-8 and TRBJ1-1; 7 bases align to TRBD1. The receptor's source is a woman between 18 and 30 years old with acute COVID-19. Source material: PBMCs or T cells enriched from blood (not recorded which). The CDR3 spells CASSPRQGTKTEAFF. Written as DNA, the CDR3 is TGTGCCAGCAGCCCAAGACAGGGAACCAAGACTGAAGCTTTCTTT.